This T cell receptor beta chain was sequenced in a study of blood T cell repertoires in COVID-19. Overall study context: The origin of the acute and convalescent COVID-19 samples was the United States, Italy and Spain.

Remarks on this clone: Other DNA variants within this sample encode the same CDR3.

With V trimmed by 6 bases and J by 4 bases, 2 bases remained unmatched. The CDR3 loop spans 13 amino acids. Germline V gene sequence: CDR1 MNHEY, CDR2 SVGAGI. Original analysis: Estimation of nucleated cell counts relied on the amplification of reference gene primers. Sequencing was performed with immunoSEQ multiplex PCR; in TCRdb, only in-frame clones are kept and a portion is missing. Clonal size and the V and J genes are those of that table, whereas D and trimming came from the DNA. Of 250,000 or so clones in the sample, roughly 82% are singletons; the top ten hold around 4.7%. The sequence was collected from a woman in her 70s with acute or convalescent COVID-19. What was sequenced was peripheral blood. J is TRBJ1-5 and V is TRBV6-5, with TRBD1 identical over 8 bases. The chain's CDR3 is CASRRTGNQPQHF. The CDR3 nucleotides are TGTGCCAGCAGGCGGACAGGGAATCAGCCCCAGCATTTT.